This TCR beta chain came from a study of T-cell reconstitution after alpha-beta-depleted transplantation in children. From germline, CDR1 is LGHNA and CDR2 YNFKEQ. CDR3 size: 16 residues. V lost 0 bases and J 5 bases, leaving 14 bases between the germline ends. As it was prepared, the TCRbeta library received unique molecular identifiers. TCRdb reprocessed the PCR reads with MiXCR, giving one entry per CDR3 protein. The table shows 500,000 or so distinct CDR3 sequences, with about 30% occurring only once. The sample in question was PBMCs from the stem cell graft donor, obtained from the stem cell graft. This clonotype was sampled from a human donor who donated a stem cell graft to a child with aplastic anemia. This sequence joins TRBV4-2 and TRBJ1-5; D is undetermined. The CDR3 region is CASSQDRAKEDQPQHF. DNA of the CDR3: TGTGCCAGCAGCCAAGATCGGGCGAAAGAAGATCAGCCCCAGCATTTT.